This T cell receptor beta chain originates from a study of T cell responses to AZD1222 COVID-19 vaccine. Findings of the study overall: Clonal diversity may have been underestimated in mostly white British donors.

CDR3 length: 17 residues. Germline V lookup: CDR1 LGHDT, CDR2 YNNKEL (reference sequence). Deletions cut 3 bases from V and 5 bases from J, with 20 bases between. This clone was observed a single time. Antigen unknown. The table came from immunoSEQ multiplex PCR; TCRdb's copy has only in-frame clones and leaves some out. The sample contains over 110,000 clones, about 90% of which appear only once. This chain links TRBV3-1 (or the pseudogene TRBV3-2) with TRBJ2-1, with a tentative D call TRBD1 (6 bases). The sequencing used peripheral blood, collected 28 days after the second AZD1222 dose. This clonotype originated in an adult who received the AZD1222 COVID-19 vaccine. The CDR3 loop is CASSQGLGTIVHNEQFF. The CDR3 DNA is TGTGCCAGCAGCCAGGGATTGGGGACAATCGTTCACAATGAGCAGTTCTTC.